This T cell receptor beta chain came from a study of blood T cell repertoires in COVID-19. At the level of the study: The study drew acute and convalescent COVID-19 samples from the United States, Italy and Spain. Sources were T cells, B-cell-depleted T cells, or PBMCs; the material itself was cDNA or gDNA.

About this clone: Within the sample, other DNA sequences also encode this same CDR3.

In the study's own analysis: Estimation of nucleated cell counts relied on the amplification of reference gene primers. Repertoires were generated with immunoSEQ multiplex PCR, while TCRdb's copy carries only in-frame clones and drops some. The V and J calls and clone size are taken from that table; D and trimming were inferred from the DNA. The sample yields about 100,000 clones, around 85% seen once. V was pared by 1 base and J by 5 bases, with 7 bases of the junction left unmatched. The CDR3 is 17 amino acids. The germline V gene encodes CDR1 SEHNR and CDR2 FQNEAQ (reference sequence). The receptor comes from a man aged 50-60 years with active or convalescent COVID-19. V and J are TRBV7-9 and TRBJ2-2, with 10 bases matching TRBD1. Specimen: peripheral blood. Here the CDR3 reads CASSLDYGTGVTGELFF. The DNA of the CDR3 is TGTGCCAGCAGCTTAGATTACGGGACAGGGGTAACCGGGGAGCTGTTTTTT.